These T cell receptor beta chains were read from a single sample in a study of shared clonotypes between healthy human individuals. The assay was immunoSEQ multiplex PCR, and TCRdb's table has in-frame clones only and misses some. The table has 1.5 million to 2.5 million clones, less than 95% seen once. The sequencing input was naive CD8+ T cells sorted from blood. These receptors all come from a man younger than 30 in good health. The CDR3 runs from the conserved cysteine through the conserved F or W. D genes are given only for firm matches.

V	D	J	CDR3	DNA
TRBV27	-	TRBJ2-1	CASSSPMDGMDEQFF	TGTGCCAGCAGTTCCCCAATGGACGGAATGGATGAGCAGTTCTTC
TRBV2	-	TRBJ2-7	CASSNRVSYEQYF	TGTGCCAGCAGTAACAGGGTATCGTACGAGCAGTACTTC
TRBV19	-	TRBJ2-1	CASSRQGANEQFF	TGTGCCAGTAGTCGGCAGGGAGCTAATGAGCAGTTCTTC
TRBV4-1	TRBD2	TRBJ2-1	CASSQELPSGSYNEQFF	TGCGCCAGCAGCCAAGAATTACCTAGCGGGTCCTACAATGAGCAGTTCTTC
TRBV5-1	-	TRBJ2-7	CASRLLGGTHEQYF	TGCGCCAGCCGGCTCCTTGGGGGGACCCACGAGCAGTACTTC
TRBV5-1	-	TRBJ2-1	CASSLRADPYNEQFF	TGCGCCAGCAGCTTGAGGGCGGATCCCTACAATGAGCAGTTCTTC
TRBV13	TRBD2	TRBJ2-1	CASSPGGAYEQFF	TGTGCCAGCAGCCCCGGGGGGGCTTATGAGCAGTTCTTC
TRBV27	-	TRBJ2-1	CASIPRGSSYNEQFF	TGTGCCAGCATACCCCGGGGGAGCTCCTACAATGAGCAGTTCTTC
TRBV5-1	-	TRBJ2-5	CANKFRRLDQETQYF	TGCGCCAACAAGTTTCGGAGACTCGACCAAGAGACCCAGTACTTC
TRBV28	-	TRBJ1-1	CASSYRGMNTEAFF	TGTGCCAGCAGTTACCGGGGGATGAACACTGAAGCTTTCTTT
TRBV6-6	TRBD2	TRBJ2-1	CASSYWGGGPNNEQFF	TGTGCCAGCAGTTACTGGGGGGGAGGGCCGAACAATGAGCAGTTCTTC